Presented here are 21 T cell receptor beta chains from one specimen sequenced in a study of OX40 agonist ivuxolimab in advanced cancers. Repertoires were generated with immunoSEQ multiplex PCR, while TCRdb's copy carries only in-frame clones and drops some. Among around 50,000 clones listed, around 88% were seen once. The specimen was CD4+ or CD8+ T cells sorted from blood, collected in a trial of the OX40 agonist ivuxolimab. These receptor sequences come from an adult with an advanced solid tumor such as melanoma, head and neck, liver or kidney cancer.

The chain combines TRBV19 with TRBJ1-1, with a weak D call TRBD1 (5 bases). The CDR3 covers 13 residues. V lost 2 bases and J lost 8, with 12 bases in between. Looked up from germline, CDR1 is LNHDA and CDR2 is SQIVND (reference sequence). The CDR3 sequence: CASSISGTEEAFF. CDR3 nucleotide sequence: TGTGCCAGTAGTATATCCGGGACCGAAGAAGCTTTCTTT. Full variable domain (remainder filled in from reference TRBV19 and TRBJ1-1): DGGITQSPKYLFRKEGQNVTLSCEQNLNHDAMYWYRQDPGQGLRLIYYSQIVNDFQKGDIAEGYSVSREKKESFPLTVTSAQKNPTAFYLCASSISGTEEAFFGQGTRLTVV.

The V call is TRBV19, the J call TRBJ2-1, with D possibly called TRBD1 or TRBD2 (7 bases each). Germline V CDR1 and CDR2: LNHDA, SQIVND (reference sequence). V shed 4 bases and J shed 8 bases, with 12 bases lying between them. The CDR3 runs 13 residues. In DNA form, the CDR3 reads TGTGCCAGTAGTAACGCAGGGGGGGATGAGCAGTTCTTC. This sequence encodes CASSNAGGDEQFF.

The V call is TRBV9, the J call TRBJ2-5; 8 bases are shared with TRBD1. The CDR3 is made up of 14 amino acids. Germline V CDR1 and CDR2: SGDLS, YYNGEE. Unmatched junction bases numbered 4, after V lost 4 bases and J lost 2 bases. The CDR3 reads CASSLGQGQETQYF. The DNA of the CDR3 is TGTGCCAGCAGCCTAGGACAGGGACAAGAGACCCAGTACTTC.

This clone was seen just once. The chain couples TRBV1 to TRBJ2-3; the D call in the table, TRBD1, was not verified against the DNA. TRBV1 corresponds to a pseudogene. The CDR3 spans 15 residues. CDR3 nucleotides: TGCACCAGCAGCCCGAAGGCAGGGGGCACAGATACGCAGTATTTT. Its translation: CTSSPKAGGTDTQYF.

This chain connects TRBV27 to TRBJ2-7, with 11 bases lining up with TRBD2. J lost 4 bases, V lost 8 bases, and 10 bases had no gene match. This CDR3 has 15 amino acids. CDR1 and CDR2 from the germline V gene are MNHEY and SMNVEV (reference sequence). The chain's CDR3 is CASLQRVAGGYEQYF. Here the CDR3 DNA reads TGTGCCAGCCTCCAGAGGGTAGCGGGAGGGTACGAGCAGTACTTC.

The chain links TRBV19 to TRBJ1-5, with 7 bases that match TRBD1. The CDR3 covers 15 residues. CDR1 LNHDA and CDR2 SQIVND come from the germline V gene (reference sequence). V shed 4 bases and J 1 base; nucleotides not matched to a gene: 4. The CDR3 DNA reads as TGTGCCAGTAGTACGGGCAGGGGGAGCAATCAGCCCCAGCATTTT. Translation: CASSTGRGSNQPQHF.

This sequence joins TRBV7-9 and TRBJ2-7, with D unresolved. This CDR3 region has 13 residues. Between the trimmed V and J ends, which lost 0 bases and 2 bases, there was a span of 5 bases. Germline lookup yields CDR1 SEHNR and CDR2 FQNEAQ (reference sequence). The CDR3 protein is CASSLASTYEQYF. In DNA, the CDR3 is TGTGCCAGCAGCTTAGCGTCGACCTACGAGCAGTACTTC.

This clone has a single count. V is TRBV4-1 and J is TRBJ1-1; 12 nucleotides align to TRBD1. The V gene's germline CDR1 is MGHRA and CDR2 YSYEKL. Unmatched junction bases numbered 10, after V lost 3 bases and J lost 5 bases. The CDR3 is made up of 17 amino acids. CDR3 in DNA: TGCGCCAGCAGCCAGATCCGGGACAGGGGGCGAGGGACTGAAGCTTTCTTT. Protein: CASSQIRDRGRGTEAFF.

V gene TRBV18 combines with J gene TRBJ2-3; 10 bases match TRBD1. CDR1 and CDR2 (germline): KGHSH, LQKENI. The CDR3 contains 14 residues. V lost 8 bases, J lost 4 bases, and 6 bases stayed unmatched. This CDR3 is CASQGQGPPDTQYF. The CDR3 DNA reads as TGTGCCAGCCAGGGACAGGGGCCGCCAGATACGCAGTATTTT. Full variable domain (remainder filled in from reference TRBV18 and TRBJ2-3): NAGVMQNPRHLVRRRGQEARLRCSPMKGHSHVYWYRQLPEEGLKFMVYLQKENIIDESGMPKERFSAEFPKEGPSILRIQQVVRGDSAAYFCASQGQGPPDTQYFGPGTRLTVL.

This clone was recorded a few times. V usage is TRBV6-5 and J usage is TRBJ1-2, with unresolved D. This CDR3 has 14 amino acids. Germline values: CDR1 MNHEY, CDR2 SVGAGI. V was cut by 7 bases and J by 4 bases, with 16 bases left in between. The CDR3 is CASTTNPGSYGYTF. CDR3 bases: TGTGCCAGCACTACTAACCCCGGGAGCTATGGCTACACCTTC.

The chain employs TRBV7-9 and TRBJ1-5; D remains ambiguous. The CDR3 length is 16 residues. Trimming took off 2 bases at V and 5 bases at J, with 16 bases between the two ends. Per the germline V gene, CDR1 is SEHNR and CDR2 is FQNEAQ (reference sequence). The CDR3 here is CASSLSLGNMYQPQHF. DNA for the CDR3: TGTGCCAGCAGCTTATCCTTGGGGAACATGTATCAGCCCCAGCATTTT.

V is TRBV7-2 and J is TRBJ2-7; D uncertain. The CDR3 loop spans 16 amino acids. Trimming stripped 6 bases from V and 5 bases from J, with 23 bases between. Germline CDR1 is SGHTA and CDR2 is FQGNSA. CDR3 DNA sequence: TGTGCCAGCAGGCCAGACGCCTTAGGGTGGAGTGACGAGCAGTACTTC. Translation gives CASRPDALGWSDEQYF.

The V and J genes are TRBV5-1 and TRBJ2-3; TRBD1 aligns across 7 bases. Germline-derived CDR1 and CDR2 are SGHRS and YFSETQ. This CDR3 spans 15 amino acids. Unmatched junction bases numbered 5, after V lost 4 bases and J lost 0 bases. CDR3 amino acids: CASSETGASTDTQYF. CDR3 DNA: TGCGCCAGCAGCGAAACAGGGGCTAGCACAGATACGCAGTATTTT.

The V gene is TRBV29-1, the J gene TRBJ1-1; D gene ambiguous. Deletions cut 7 bases from V and 0 bases from J, with 9 bases between. Germline CDR1 reads SQVTM; CDR2 reads ANQGSEA. The CDR3 sequence is 12 residues long. The CDR3 DNA follows: TGCAGCGCCCGGGCCTTGAACACTGAAGCTTTCTTT. This sequence encodes CSARALNTEAFF.

The chain employs TRBV4-1 and TRBJ2-1; D is perhaps TRBD2 (7 bases). The CDR3 runs to 17 residues. V was clipped by 1 base and J by 8 bases, with 21 bases between them. Germline CDR1 MGHRA, CDR2 YSYEKL. Here the CDR3 reads CASSQAVGGGPKDEQFF. The CDR3 coding sequence is TGCGCCAGCAGCCAAGCCGTAGGCGGGGGCCCCAAGGATGAGCAGTTCTTC.

The CDR3 is CASSQGQLGGTEAFF. Here the CDR3 DNA reads TGCGCCAGCAGCCAAGGGCAGCTTGGAGGGACTGAAGCTTTCTTT. The chain joins TRBV4-1 to TRBJ1-1; D uncertain. The CDR3 is 15 residues long. Looked up from germline, CDR1 is MGHRA and CDR2 is YSYEKL. Trimming shortened V by 1 base and J by 5 bases, and 14 bases separated the two germline ends.

The genes are TRBV5-1 and TRBJ2-7; D possibly corresponds to TRBD1 (6 bases). V lost 0 bases and J 1 base, leaving 14 bases between the germline ends. The CDR3 length is 16 residues. Germline lookup yields CDR1 SGHRS and CDR2 YFSETQ. CDR3 protein: CASSLEPYTGSYEQYF. CDR3 DNA: TGCGCCAGCAGCTTGGAACCATACACAGGGTCCTACGAGCAGTACTTC.

The chain combines TRBV4-1 with TRBJ2-7; possibly TRBD2 for D (5 bases). V was cut by 4 bases and J by 6 bases, with 22 bases left in between. From germline, CDR1 is MGHRA and CDR2 YSYEKL. The CDR3 loop spans 16 amino acids. The CDR3 coding sequence is TGCGCCAGCAGCCCTGAGCCCGGGGTTGGAGTACTCGAGCAGTACTTC. Its protein product is CASSPEPGVGVLEQYF.

The rearrangement joins TRBV5-1 to TRBJ2-7; 9 bases fit TRBD1. Germline V CDR1 and CDR2: SGHRS, YFSETQ. J was trimmed by 4 bases and V by 6 bases; bases with no gene match: 5. The CDR3 runs to 13 residues. For the CDR3, the DNA is TGCGCCAGCACCTGGGGACAGGGTTACGAGCAGTACTTC. Protein: CASTWGQGYEQYF.

This rearrangement joins TRBV27 to TRBJ1-2; TRBD1 aligns across 7 bases. After removal of 3 bases from V and 4 bases from J, the junction contained 8 bases not matched to a gene. Germline CDR1 and CDR2: MNHEY and SMNVEV (reference sequence). This CDR3 region has 15 residues. Here the CDR3 reads CASSLRGGSSYGYTF. The CDR3 DNA reads TGTGCCAGCAGTTTGAGAGGGGGCAGTAGCTATGGCTACACCTTC.

The chain recombines TRBV4-2 with TRBJ1-1; TRBD1 aligns across 8 bases. J was trimmed by 4 bases and V by 2 bases; bases with no gene match: 6. This CDR3 has 15 residues. The germline gives CDR1 LGHNA, CDR2 YNFKEQ. The CDR3 region is CASSQIQGGGTEAFF. The CDR3 region has the DNA TGTGCCAGCAGCCAAATACAGGGGGGAGGCACTGAAGCTTTCTTT.